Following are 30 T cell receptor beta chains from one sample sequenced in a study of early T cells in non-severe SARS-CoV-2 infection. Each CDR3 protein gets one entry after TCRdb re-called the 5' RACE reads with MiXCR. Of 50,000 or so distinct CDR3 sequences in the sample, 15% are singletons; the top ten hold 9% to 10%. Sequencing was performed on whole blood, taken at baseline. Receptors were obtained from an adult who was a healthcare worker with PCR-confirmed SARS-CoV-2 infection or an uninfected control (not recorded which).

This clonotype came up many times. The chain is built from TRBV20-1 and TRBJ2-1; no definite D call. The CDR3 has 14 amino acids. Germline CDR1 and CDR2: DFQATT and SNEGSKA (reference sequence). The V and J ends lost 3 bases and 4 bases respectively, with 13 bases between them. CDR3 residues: CSASEILLYNEQFF. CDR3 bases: TGCAGTGCTAGTGAGATACTTTTATACAATGAGCAGTTCTTC.

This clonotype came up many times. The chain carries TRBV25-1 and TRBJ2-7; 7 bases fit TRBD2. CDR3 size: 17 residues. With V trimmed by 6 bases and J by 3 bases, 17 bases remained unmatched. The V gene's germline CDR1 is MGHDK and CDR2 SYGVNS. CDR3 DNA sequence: TGTGCCAGCAGGGTCCTTCCCCTAAATAGCGGGTGCTACGAGCAGTACTTC. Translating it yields CASRVLPLNSGCYEQYF.

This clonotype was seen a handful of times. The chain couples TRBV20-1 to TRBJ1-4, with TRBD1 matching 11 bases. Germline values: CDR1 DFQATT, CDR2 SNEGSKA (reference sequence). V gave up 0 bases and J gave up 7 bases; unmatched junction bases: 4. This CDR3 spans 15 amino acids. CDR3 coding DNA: TGCAGTGCTAGAGAGGACAGGGGGCGCACTGAAAAACTGTTTTTT. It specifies CSAREDRGRTEKLFF.

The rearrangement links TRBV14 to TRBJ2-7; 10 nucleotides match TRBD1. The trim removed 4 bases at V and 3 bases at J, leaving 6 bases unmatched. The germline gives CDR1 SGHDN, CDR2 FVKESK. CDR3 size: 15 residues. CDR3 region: CASSPMRTGGYEQYF. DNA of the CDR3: TGTGCCAGCAGCCCGATGAGGACAGGGGGCTACGAGCAGTACTTC.

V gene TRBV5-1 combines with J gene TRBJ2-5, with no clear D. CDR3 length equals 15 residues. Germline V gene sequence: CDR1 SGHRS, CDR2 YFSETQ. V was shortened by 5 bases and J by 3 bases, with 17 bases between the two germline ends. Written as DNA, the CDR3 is TGCGCCAGCAGTCTGACAAAGCTGAATGAAGAGACCCAGTACTTC. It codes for CASSLTKLNEETQYF.

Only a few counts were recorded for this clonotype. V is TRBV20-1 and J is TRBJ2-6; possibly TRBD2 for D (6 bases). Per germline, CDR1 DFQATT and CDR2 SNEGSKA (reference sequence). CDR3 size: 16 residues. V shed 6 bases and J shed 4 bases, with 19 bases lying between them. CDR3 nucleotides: TGCAGTGCGCTATCCCCAGGGAGGCCCGGGGCCAACGTCCTGACTTTC. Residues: CSALSPGRPGANVLTF.

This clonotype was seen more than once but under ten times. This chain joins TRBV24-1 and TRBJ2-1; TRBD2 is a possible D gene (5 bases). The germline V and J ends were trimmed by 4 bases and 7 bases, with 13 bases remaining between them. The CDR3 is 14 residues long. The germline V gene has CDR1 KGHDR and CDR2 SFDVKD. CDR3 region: CATSESGLVNEQFF. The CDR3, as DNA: TGTGCCACCAGTGAAAGCGGACTTGTAAATGAGCAGTTCTTC.

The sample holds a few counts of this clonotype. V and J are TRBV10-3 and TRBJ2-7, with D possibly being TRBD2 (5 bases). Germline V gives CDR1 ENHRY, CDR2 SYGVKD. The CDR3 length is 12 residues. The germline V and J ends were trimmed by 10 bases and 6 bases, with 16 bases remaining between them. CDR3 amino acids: CATRGGSAEQYF. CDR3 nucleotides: TGTGCCACCCGCGGAGGTAGCGCCGAGCAGTACTTC.

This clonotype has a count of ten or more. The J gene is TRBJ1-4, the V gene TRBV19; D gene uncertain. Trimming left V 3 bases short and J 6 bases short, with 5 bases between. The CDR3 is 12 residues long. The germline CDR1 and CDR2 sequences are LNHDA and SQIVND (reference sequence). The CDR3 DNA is TGTGCCAGTAGTATCCCCTATGAAAAACTGTTTTTT. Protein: CASSIPYEKLFF.

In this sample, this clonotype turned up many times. The DNA of the CDR3 is TGTGCCAGCATCTCAGGGGCAAACTTAAACACTGAAGCTTTCTTT. Translated, it gives CASISGANLNTEAFF. This sequence joins TRBV11-2 and TRBJ1-1; possible D gene TRBD1, 6 bases. Trimming took 7 bases from V and 2 from J, leaving 17 bases between them. The CDR3 has 15 residues. From germline, CDR1 is SGHAT and CDR2 FQNNGV.

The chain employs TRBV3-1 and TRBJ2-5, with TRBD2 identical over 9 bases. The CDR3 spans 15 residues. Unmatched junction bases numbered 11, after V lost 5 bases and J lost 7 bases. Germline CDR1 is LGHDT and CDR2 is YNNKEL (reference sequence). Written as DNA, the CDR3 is TGTGCCAGCAGCTTCACCGCGGGGGGGCTGGGGACCCAGTACTTC. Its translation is CASSFTAGGLGTQYF.

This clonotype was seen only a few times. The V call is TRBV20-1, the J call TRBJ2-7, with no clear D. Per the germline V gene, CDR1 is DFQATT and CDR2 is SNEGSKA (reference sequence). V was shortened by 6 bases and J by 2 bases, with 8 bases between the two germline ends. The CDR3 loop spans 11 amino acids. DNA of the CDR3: TGCAGTGCGAGCTTCCCCTACGAGCAGTACTTC. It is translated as CSASFPYEQYF.

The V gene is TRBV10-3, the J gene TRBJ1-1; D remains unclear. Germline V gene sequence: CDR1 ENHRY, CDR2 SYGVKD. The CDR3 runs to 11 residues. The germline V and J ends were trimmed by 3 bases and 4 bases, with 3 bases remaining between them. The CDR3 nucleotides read TGTGCCATCAGTGACGCCACTGAAGCTTTCTTT. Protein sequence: CAISDATEAFF.

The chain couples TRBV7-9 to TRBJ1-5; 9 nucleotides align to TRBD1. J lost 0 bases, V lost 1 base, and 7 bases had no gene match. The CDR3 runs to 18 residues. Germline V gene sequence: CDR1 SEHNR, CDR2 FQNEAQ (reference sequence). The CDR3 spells CASSLGGTGTNSNQPQHF. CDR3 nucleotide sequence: TGTGCCAGCAGCTTAGGGGGGACAGGGACAAATAGCAATCAGCCCCAGCATTTT.

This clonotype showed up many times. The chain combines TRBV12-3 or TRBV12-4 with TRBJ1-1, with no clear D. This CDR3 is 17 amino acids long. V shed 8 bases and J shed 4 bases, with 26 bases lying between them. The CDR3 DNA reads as TGTGCCAGCTCCCTACGGGGTTCTGGGAGTTTGGGCACTGAAGCTTTCTTT. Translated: CASSLRGSGSLGTEAFF.

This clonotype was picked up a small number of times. CDR3 in amino acids: CASRPTVQGSGYTF. The CDR3 nucleotides read TGTGCCAGCAGGCCCACCGTACAGGGTTCTGGCTACACCTTC. This chain links TRBV6-6 with TRBJ1-2; D possibly corresponds to TRBD1 (6 bases). The CDR3 runs to 14 residues. CDR1 MNHNY and CDR2 SVGAGI come from the germline V gene (reference sequence). V dropped 6 bases and J dropped 7 bases, with 18 bases sitting between them.

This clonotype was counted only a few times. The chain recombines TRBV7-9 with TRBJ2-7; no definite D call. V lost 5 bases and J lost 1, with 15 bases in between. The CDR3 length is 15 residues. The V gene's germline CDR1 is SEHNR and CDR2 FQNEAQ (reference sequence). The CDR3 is CASSPKGLESYEQYF. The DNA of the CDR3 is TGTGCCAGCAGCCCGAAGGGCCTAGAGTCCTACGAGCAGTACTTC.

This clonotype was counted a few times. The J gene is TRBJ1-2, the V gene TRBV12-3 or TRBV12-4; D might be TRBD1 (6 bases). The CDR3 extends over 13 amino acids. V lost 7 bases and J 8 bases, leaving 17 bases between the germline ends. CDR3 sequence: CASNPGHGLGYTF. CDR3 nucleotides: TGTGCCAGCAACCCGGGACACGGCCTCGGCTACACCTTC.

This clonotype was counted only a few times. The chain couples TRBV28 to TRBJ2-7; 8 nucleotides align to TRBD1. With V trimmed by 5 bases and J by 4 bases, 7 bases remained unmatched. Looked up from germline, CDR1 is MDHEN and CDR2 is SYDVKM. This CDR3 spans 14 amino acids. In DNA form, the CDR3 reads TGTGCCAGCAGTCCCCCCGGGACAGGATACGAGCAGTACTTC. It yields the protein CASSPPGTGYEQYF.

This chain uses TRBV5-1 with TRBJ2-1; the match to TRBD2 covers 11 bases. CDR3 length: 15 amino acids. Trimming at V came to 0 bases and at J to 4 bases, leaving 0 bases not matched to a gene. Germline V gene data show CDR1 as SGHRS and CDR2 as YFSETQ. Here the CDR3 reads CASSLGLAGYNEQFF. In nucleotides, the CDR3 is TGCGCCAGCAGCTTGGGACTAGCGGGGTACAATGAGCAGTTCTTC.

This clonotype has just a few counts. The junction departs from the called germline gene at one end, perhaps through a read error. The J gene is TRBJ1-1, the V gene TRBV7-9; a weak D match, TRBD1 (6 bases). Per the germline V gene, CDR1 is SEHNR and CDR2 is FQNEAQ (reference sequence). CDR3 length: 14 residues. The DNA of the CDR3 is TGTGCCAGCAGCTTAGGAGGGGGGAACCCTGAAGCTTTCTTT. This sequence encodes CASSLGGGNPEAFF.

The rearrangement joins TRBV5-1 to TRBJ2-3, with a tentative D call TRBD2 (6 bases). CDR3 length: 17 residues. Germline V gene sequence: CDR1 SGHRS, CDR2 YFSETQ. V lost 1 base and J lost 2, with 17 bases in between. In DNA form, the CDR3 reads TGCGCCAGCAGCTTGCGGTACGGGGGAGACATCACAGATACGCAGTATTTT. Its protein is CASSLRYGGDITDTQYF.

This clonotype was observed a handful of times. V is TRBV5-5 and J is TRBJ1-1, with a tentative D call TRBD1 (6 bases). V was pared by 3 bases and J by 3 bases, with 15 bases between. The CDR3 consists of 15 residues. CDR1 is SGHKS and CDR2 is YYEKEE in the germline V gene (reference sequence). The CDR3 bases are TGTGCCAGCAGCTCGCGGGGGCTCGGGGACACTGAAGCTTTCTTT. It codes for CASSSRGLGDTEAFF.

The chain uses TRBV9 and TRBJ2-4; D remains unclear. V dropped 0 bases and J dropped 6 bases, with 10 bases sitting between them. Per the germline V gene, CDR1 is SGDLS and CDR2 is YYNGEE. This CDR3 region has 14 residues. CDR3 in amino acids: CASSVGEVINIQYF. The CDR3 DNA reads TGTGCCAGCAGCGTAGGGGAAGTTATAAACATTCAGTACTTC.

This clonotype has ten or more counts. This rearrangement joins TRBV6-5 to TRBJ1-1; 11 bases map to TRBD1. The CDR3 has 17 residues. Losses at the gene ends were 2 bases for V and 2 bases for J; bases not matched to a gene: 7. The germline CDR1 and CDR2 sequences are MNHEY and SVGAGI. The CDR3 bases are TGTGCCAGCAGTTACGCCAGGACAGGGGGCCTTAACACTGAAGCTTTCTTT. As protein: CASSYARTGGLNTEAFF.

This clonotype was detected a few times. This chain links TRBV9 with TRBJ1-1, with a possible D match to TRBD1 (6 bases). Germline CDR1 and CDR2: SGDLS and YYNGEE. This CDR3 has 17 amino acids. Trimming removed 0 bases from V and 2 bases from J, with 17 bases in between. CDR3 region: CASSVAGVEEGNTEAFF. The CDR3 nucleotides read TGTGCCAGCAGCGTAGCAGGGGTTGAGGAAGGAAACACTGAAGCTTTCTTT.

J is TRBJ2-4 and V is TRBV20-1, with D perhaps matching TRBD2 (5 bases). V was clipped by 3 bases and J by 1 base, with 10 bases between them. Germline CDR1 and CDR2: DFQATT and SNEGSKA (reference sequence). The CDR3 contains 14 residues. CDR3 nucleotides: TGCAGTGCTAGGTTGGAGGTTGCCAAAAACATTCAGTACTTC. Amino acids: CSARLEVAKNIQYF.

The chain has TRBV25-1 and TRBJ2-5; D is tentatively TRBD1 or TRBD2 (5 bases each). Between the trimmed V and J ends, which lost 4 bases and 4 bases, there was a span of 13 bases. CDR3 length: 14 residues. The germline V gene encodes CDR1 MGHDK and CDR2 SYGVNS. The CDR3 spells CASSARDHIETQYF. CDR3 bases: TGTGCCAGCAGTGCCAGGGACCACATAGAGACCCAGTACTTC.

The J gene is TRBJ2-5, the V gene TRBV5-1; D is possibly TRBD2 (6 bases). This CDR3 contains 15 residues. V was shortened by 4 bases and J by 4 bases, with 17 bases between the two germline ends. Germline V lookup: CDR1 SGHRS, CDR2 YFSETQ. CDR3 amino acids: CASSVSAGTGETQYF. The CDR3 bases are TGCGCCAGCAGCGTTAGTGCGGGAACTGGAGAGACCCAGTACTTC.

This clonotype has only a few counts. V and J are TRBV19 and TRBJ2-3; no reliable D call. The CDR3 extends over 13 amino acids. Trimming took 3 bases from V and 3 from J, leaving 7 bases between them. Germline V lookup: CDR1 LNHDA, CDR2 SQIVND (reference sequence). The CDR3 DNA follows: TGTGCCAGTAGTATCACCGGAACAGATACGCAGTATTTT. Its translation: CASSITGTDTQYF.